A selection of T cell receptor beta chains follows, all from one sample in a study of graft-versus-host responses after intestinal transplantation. Measured with immunoSEQ multiplex PCR; TCRdb has only the in-frame clones, and not every one. Of around 16,000 clones listed, 83% are singletons. The sequences come from ileum tissue, collected 584 days after intestinal transplantation. These receptors all stem from a human patient who received an intestinal transplant, so some T cells may come from the graft donor. Both conserved end residues are part of each CDR3. The order of the fields is V gene, CDR3 protein.

TRBV6-1,CASSGGQERLNSPLHF
TRBV7-2,CASSFSATAGGVNEQFF
TRBV11-3,CASRTEGNTIYF
TRBV4-1,CASSQSAGGETQYF
TRBV9,CASSVAGTSEETQYF
TRBV6-1,CATRDRGGRELFF
TRBV10-2,CASRDSPYNEQFF
TRBV5-1,CASSLVGVSTDTQYF
TRBV6-1,CASIQRANSPYGYTF
TRBV7-8,CASSFGTGVGEQYF
TRBV7-6,CASSLGHYTDTQYF
TRBV4-1,CASSQPLRGRGRGELFF
TRBV27,CASSFFFAAGRRNTGELFF
TRBV5-1,CASSLGQGGNQPQHF
TRBV5-4,CASSLRTGTGNTIYF
TRBV7-3,CASSRTIYGYTF
TRBV5-1,CASSDQRVETQYF
TRBV18,CASSTNREGANVLTF
TRBV5-1,CASSQWGARGEKLFF
TRBV6-6,CASSYSQDRGRGYTF
TRBV27,CASSPTSGGRNYNEQLF
TRBV10-1,CASSEQGRNTIYF
TRBV7-2,CASSLDSGGLGGEQYF
TRBV5-1,CASSLGQGYSDTQYF
TRBV27,CASSSGGTGNTEAFF
TRBV30,CAWSAPWSGGWGAFF
TRBV5-4,CASSPNRQGKGYGYTF
TRBV10-3,CAISERGQGAGVYEQYF
TRBV6-5,CASSYTHADRANVLTF
TRBV2,CATCLDSGTGGNEQFF
TRBV5-1,CASSPLRGNTEAFF
TRBV5-1,CASRLDRGGETQYF
TRBV5-4,CASSYGGAGTGELFF
TRBV5-1,CASSSMKGSHEKLFF
TRBV9,CASSAGPGGNYNEQFF
TRBV5-4,CASSTDRGITYNSPLHF
TRBV18,CASSRGLAGSGTGELFF
TRBV4-1,CASSSGTGRDTQYF
TRBV19,CASSMTSTYNEQFF
TRBV19,CASRGGLAEKLFF
TRBV6-1,CASSEGRSGTGGGETQYF
TRBV9,CASSRGGGETQYF
TRBV10-1,CASSASRGDEQYF
TRBV12-5,CASGLIPDRAQFF
TRBV10-1,CASSESPTYEQYF
TRBV4-1,CASSQTPNQPQHF
TRBV19,CASTANTEAFF
TRBV10-1,CASRDILGYEQYF
TRBV5-1,CASSLHTNEQFF
TRBV19,CASRRKTSGSSYNEQFF
TRBV6-1,CASRGLAGWDEQFF
TRBV7-9,CASSSSEKLFF
TRBV29-1,CSVDGGTDTQYF
TRBV27,CASSLQRGIGVNEQFF
TRBV1,CTSRDWGLCTSRANVLTF
TRBV2,CASSRTETQYF
TRBV29-1,CSVRTGVYEQYF